Shown below are 32 T cell receptor beta chains from a single sample sequenced in a study of CD8 T cells in Susac syndrome. Reverse transcription of roughly 0.45 to 1 ug RNA was carried out with random hexamers. TCRdb independently ran MiXCR on the immunoSEQ multiplex PCR reads; one entry per CDR3 protein. The table lists around 150,000 distinct CDR3 sequences, approximately 96% of them singletons. Sequencing used CD4+ T cells from PBMCs. The source of these receptors is a human donor with Susac syndrome.

This clonotype has more than one count but fewer than ten. V is TRBV7-2 and J is TRBJ2-7; D is tentatively TRBD1 or TRBD2 (5 bases each). The CDR3 runs to 14 residues. CDR1 and CDR2 (germline): SGHTA, FQGNSA. V was pared by 6 bases and J by 3 bases, with 15 bases between. CDR3 DNA: TGTGCCAGCAGACCGGGGCCGAGGGACTACGAGCAGTACTTC. It translates to CASRPGPRDYEQYF.

This chain links TRBV6-5 with TRBJ2-7, with 9 bases identical to TRBD1. This CDR3 is built from 14 residues. Trimming at V came to 6 bases and at J to 2 bases, leaving 5 bases not matched to a gene. Germline V CDR1 and CDR2: MNHEY, SVGAGI. The CDR3 nucleotides are TGTGCCAGCAGAACTGGACAGGGGACCTACGAGCAGTACTTC. It encodes CASRTGQGTYEQYF.

The CDR3 region is CATSRDGGTLVQFF. The CDR3 coding sequence is TGTGCCACCAGCAGAGATGGAGGGACACTAGTGCAGTTCTTC. V usage is TRBV15 and J usage is TRBJ2-1, with D perhaps matching TRBD1 or TRBD2 (6 bases each). The CDR3 is 14 residues long. Trimming left V 0 bases short and J 12 bases short, with 15 bases between. The germline gives CDR1 LNHNV, CDR2 YYDKDF (reference sequence).

V is TRBV12-3 or TRBV12-4 and J is TRBJ2-7; 9 nucleotides match TRBD1. V lost 4 bases, J lost 6 bases, and 7 bases stayed unmatched. The CDR3 runs 14 residues. The CDR3 sequence: CASSSGTGKSEQYF. CDR3 nucleotide sequence: TGTGCCAGCAGTTCTGGGACAGGGAAGAGCGAGCAGTACTTC.

The chain joins TRBV6-5 to TRBJ2-3; D remains ambiguous. Trimming pared 6 bases from V and 4 bases from J, leaving 11 bases between. Per the germline V gene, CDR1 is MNHEY and CDR2 is SVGAGI. CDR3 length: 13 amino acids. The CDR3: CASRATGADTQYF. CDR3 coding DNA: TGTGCCAGCAGGGCTACCGGAGCAGATACGCAGTATTTT.

The CDR3 nucleotides read TGCAGTGCTGCCGACAGGGTGAGGACGAACACTGAAGCTTTCTTT. It codes for CSAADRVRTNTEAFF. The chain uses TRBV20-1 and TRBJ1-1, with TRBD1 matching over 7 bases. After removal of 5 bases from V and 1 base from J, the junction contained 10 bases not matched to a gene. The CDR3 runs to 15 residues. CDR1 is DFQATT and CDR2 is SNEGSKA in the germline V gene (reference sequence).

The chain joins TRBV29-1 to TRBJ2-5, with 9 bases matching TRBD2. The trim removed 4 bases at V and 4 bases at J, leaving 4 bases unmatched. The V gene's germline CDR1 is SQVTM and CDR2 ANQGSEA. The CDR3 covers 13 residues. CDR3 sequence reads: CSVGPTSGETQYF. The CDR3 DNA follows: TGCAGCGTTGGGCCGACTAGCGGAGAGACCCAGTACTTC. Drawing the rest from reference TRBV29-1 and TRBJ2-5, the complete variable domain is SAVISQKPSRDICQRGTSLTIQCQVDSQVTMMFWYRQQPGQSLTLIATANQGSEATYESGFVIDKFPISRPNLTFSTLTVSNMSPEDSSIYLCSVGPTSGETQYFGPGTRLLVL.

The chain employs TRBV10-3 and TRBJ2-1; 8 positions match TRBD2. The CDR3 loop spans 13 amino acids. Germline V gene data show CDR1 as ENHRY and CDR2 as SYGVKD. The V segment lost 5 bases and the J segment 8 bases; nucleotides outside the gene matches: 5. In nucleotides, the CDR3 is TGTGCCATCAGTCCGGGGGGGCTTTATGAGCAGTTCTTC. It specifies CAISPGGLYEQFF.

The rearrangement uses TRBV6-5 and TRBJ2-5; no firm D call. Trimming removed 5 bases from V and 8 bases from J, with 15 bases in between. The V gene's germline CDR1 is MNHEY and CDR2 SVGAGI. The CDR3 consists of 13 residues. CDR3 nucleotide sequence: TGTGCCAGCAGTAAACCGTCAACTAAAACCCAGTACTTC. This gives the protein CASSKPSTKTQYF.

V gene TRBV29-1 combines with J gene TRBJ2-7, with TRBD2 matching over 7 bases. CDR3 length: 15 residues. Germline V CDR1 and CDR2: SQVTM, ANQGSEA. V was pared by 4 bases and J by 0 bases, with 9 bases of the junction left unmatched. The CDR3 reads CSVVRGTLSSYEQYF. The CDR3 region has the DNA TGCAGCGTTGTGCGGGGGACTTTGAGCTCCTACGAGCAGTACTTC.

The CDR3 bases are TGTGCCAGCAGTTTCGACCGGGACAGAGGATATGGCTACACCTTC. Translating gives CASSFDRDRGYGYTF. V and J are TRBV6-5 and TRBJ1-2; 7 bases fit TRBD1. J gave up 5 bases and V 4 bases, and 10 bases lay outside the gene matches. This CDR3 has 15 amino acids. CDR1 is MNHEY, CDR2 SVGAGI, per germline.

The V gene is TRBV5-1, the J gene TRBJ2-6; D gene unclear. CDR1 is SGHRS, CDR2 YFSETQ, per germline. With 0 bases removed from V and 0 bases from J, the gap between germline ends came to 7 bases. The length of the CDR3 is 16 residues. CDR3 bases: TGCGCCAGCAGCTTGGTACAGACCTCTGGGGCCAACGTCCTGACTTTC. Amino acids: CASSLVQTSGANVLTF.

The V call is TRBV5-1, the J call TRBJ2-7; tentatively, D is TRBD2 (7 bases). There are 14 residues in the CDR3. Trimming stripped 3 bases from V and 4 bases from J, with 14 bases between. Germline V lookup: CDR1 SGHRS, CDR2 YFSETQ. The CDR3 is CASSSSGEGYEQYF. In DNA form, the CDR3 reads TGCGCCAGCAGCTCGTCAGGGGAGGGGTACGAGCAGTACTTC.

The V and J genes are TRBV11-2 and TRBJ2-7; D remains unclear. The CDR3 is made up of 17 amino acids. The germline gives CDR1 SGHAT, CDR2 FQNNGV. Trimming stripped 5 bases from V and 0 bases from J, with 20 bases between. The CDR3 region is CASSLLISLTSSYEQYF. The CDR3 DNA reads TGTGCCAGCAGCCTCCTCATCAGTCTTACGAGCTCCTACGAGCAGTACTTC.

The CDR3 here is CASSPSGVMETQYF. The CDR3 DNA sequence: TGTGCCAGCAGCCCAAGCGGGGTCATGGAGACCCAGTACTTC. This chain uses TRBV4-2 with TRBJ2-5, with 7 bases lining up with TRBD2. The germline CDR1 and CDR2 sequences are LGHNA and YNFKEQ. The length of the CDR3 is 14 residues. The J segment lost 5 bases and the V segment lost 4 bases, leaving 7 bases of the junction unmatched.

This chain uses TRBV5-4 with TRBJ1-6; the match to TRBD1 covers 8 bases. CDR1 SGHNT and CDR2 YYREEE come from the germline V gene (reference sequence). The CDR3 length is 15 residues. V lost 4 bases and J lost 13; bases outside the gene matches: 13. CDR3 protein: CASSPQTGGKGPLHF. The DNA for the CDR3 is TGTGCCAGCAGCCCACAAACAGGGGGGAAGGGGCCCCTCCACTTT.

This clonotype was detected once. J is TRBJ1-3 and V is TRBV4-1; 11 nucleotides align to TRBD1. V trimming: 2 bases; J trimming: 4 bases; junction bases outside the gene matches: 7. In germline, CDR1 is MGHRA, CDR2 YSYEKL. This CDR3 contains 17 residues. CDR3 bases: TGCGCCAGCAGCCAACTAGGACAGGGGGCGTCGGGAAACACCATATATTTT. Residues: CASSQLGQGASGNTIYF.

The count of this clonotype is one. The chain recombines TRBV28 with TRBJ1-1; D gene ambiguous. This CDR3 region has 11 residues. Trimming cost V 7 bases and J 7 bases, with 10 bases left between them. Germline-derived CDR1 and CDR2 are MDHEN and SYDVKM. The CDR3 region is CASIFSNEAFF. In nucleotides, the CDR3 is TGTGCCAGCATCTTCAGCAATGAAGCTTTCTTT.

The chain recombines TRBV20-1 with TRBJ2-7; D may be TRBD1 (7 bases). The germline CDR1 and CDR2 sequences are DFQATT and SNEGSKA (reference sequence). CDR3 size: 15 residues. The V gene lost 6 bases and the J gene lost 0 bases, with 18 bases spanning the gap. The CDR3 DNA follows: TGCAGTGCGCTAAACCCAGGGGGGCACTCCTACGAGCAGTACTTC. It codes for CSALNPGGHSYEQYF.

The sample holds a few counts of this clonotype. The chain employs TRBV7-9 and TRBJ1-2; D unclear. The length of the CDR3 is 14 residues. CDR1 and CDR2 (germline): SEHNR, FQNEAQ (reference sequence). V lost 1 base, J lost 0 bases, and 6 bases lay in between. The CDR3 loop is CASSLEAANYGYTF. The CDR3 DNA reads as TGTGCCAGCAGCTTAGAGGCAGCTAACTATGGCTACACCTTC.

The rearrangement joins TRBV2 to TRBJ2-7; D unclear. The ends were cut back, 0 bases at V and 4 bases at J, with 4 bases in the middle. The CDR3 covers 12 residues. Germline V CDR1 and CDR2: SNHLY, FYNNEI. The CDR3 loop reads CASSEAGYEQYF. The CDR3 DNA is TGTGCCAGCAGTGAAGCGGGATACGAGCAGTACTTC.

This chain joins TRBV11-2 and TRBJ1-2; D gene uncertain. V lost 5 bases, J lost 7 bases, and 17 bases lay in between. Germline lookup yields CDR1 SGHAT and CDR2 FQNNGV. CDR3 length: 14 amino acids. The CDR3 reads CASSLGWGVGGYTF. The CDR3 nucleotides read TGTGCCAGCAGCCTTGGGTGGGGAGTGGGTGGCTACACCTTC.

The chain recombines TRBV20-1 with TRBJ2-1; D gene ambiguous. The CDR3 consists of 8 residues. The germline V and J ends were trimmed by 4 bases and 11 bases, with 3 bases remaining between them. The germline CDR1 and CDR2 sequences are DFQATT and SNEGSKA (reference sequence). CDR3 sequence (DNA): TGCAGTGCTACTAAGCAGTTCTTC. This encodes CSATKQFF.

This chain's CDR3 is CASSPAVARAKNIQYF. CDR3 bases: TGTGCCAGCAGTCCCGCGGTAGCGCGAGCCAAAAACATTCAGTACTTC. The rearrangement joins TRBV28 to TRBJ2-4; D is possibly TRBD2 (5 bases). The CDR3 runs to 16 residues. Germline V gene sequence: CDR1 MDHEN, CDR2 SYDVKM. V was cut by 5 bases and J by 0 bases, with 14 bases left in between.

The chain joins TRBV29-1 to TRBJ2-3; 10 nucleotides align to TRBD2. The junction had 8 bases not matched to a gene; V was cut back by 4 bases and J by 4 bases. The CDR3 loop spans 15 amino acids. Germline CDR1 reads SQVTM; CDR2 reads ANQGSEA. This CDR3 is CSVVRLAGVADTQYF. The CDR3 nucleotides read TGCAGCGTTGTTCGGCTAGCGGGGGTAGCAGATACGCAGTATTTT.

The CDR3 is CASSYDLGETQYF. CDR3 sequence (DNA): TGTGCCAGCAGTTACGACCTCGGGGAGACCCAGTACTTC. V is TRBV6-5 and J is TRBJ2-5; D remains unclear. There are 13 residues in the CDR3. Germline V CDR1 and CDR2: MNHEY, SVGAGI. V dropped 2 bases and J dropped 5 bases, with 9 bases sitting between them.

The rearrangement links TRBV19 to TRBJ1-1; weak D call: TRBD1 (5 bases). Germline-derived CDR1 and CDR2 are LNHDA and SQIVND (reference sequence). Trimming shortened V by 9 bases and J by 2 bases, and 22 bases separated the two germline ends. This CDR3 has 16 amino acids. The CDR3 loop reads CASLSRGAGSNTEAFF. In nucleotides, the CDR3 is TGTGCCAGCCTCTCGAGGGGCGCGGGGAGCAACACTGAAGCTTTCTTT.

The gene calls are TRBV27 and TRBJ2-1, with D hard to call. The CDR3 consists of 11 residues. From germline, CDR1 is MNHEY and CDR2 SMNVEV (reference sequence). Deletions cut 4 bases from V and 15 bases from J, with 13 bases between. The CDR3 here is CASSSPSRWFF. In DNA, the CDR3 is TGTGCCAGCAGTTCTCCTAGTCGGTGGTTCTTC.

The rearrangement joins TRBV7-2 to TRBJ1-1, with D unclear. This CDR3 is 16 amino acids long. Germline lookup yields CDR1 SGHTA and CDR2 FQGNSA. V lost 5 bases and J 0 bases, leaving 16 bases between the germline ends. CDR3 bases: TGTGCCAGCAGCCCGGACTCCCCCTCTTTGAACACTGAAGCTTTCTTT. This codes for CASSPDSPSLNTEAFF.

The rearrangement links TRBV4-1 to TRBJ2-7; 10 bases are a match to TRBD2. V lost 2 bases, J lost 2 bases, and 3 bases stayed unmatched. Germline lookup yields CDR1 MGHRA and CDR2 YSYEKL. This CDR3 comprises 15 residues. The CDR3 loop reads CASSQTSGTAYEQYF. Written as DNA, the CDR3 is TGCGCCAGCAGCCAAACTAGCGGGACCGCCTACGAGCAGTACTTC.

The rearrangement links TRBV7-9 to TRBJ2-7, with 12 bases that match TRBD1. Germline trimming cut 0 bases from V and 5 bases from J; bases unmatched to any gene: 2. This CDR3 contains 15 residues. The germline V gene encodes CDR1 SEHNR and CDR2 FQNEAQ (reference sequence). CDR3 nucleotide sequence: TGTGCCAGCAGCTTAGCGGGACAGGGGGCCAACGAGCAGTACTTC. Residues: CASSLAGQGANEQYF.

The CDR3 protein is CASSQAGILADTQYF. The DNA of the CDR3 is TGCGCCAGCAGCCAGGCGGGTATACTGGCAGATACGCAGTATTTT. The chain is built from TRBV4-1 and TRBJ2-3; maybe TRBD2 (5 bases). Germline CDR1 and CDR2: MGHRA and YSYEKL. This CDR3 region has 15 residues. Trimming took off 3 bases at V and 4 bases at J, with 14 bases between the two ends.